The next 3 T cell receptor beta chains were all read from a single sample in a study of blood T cell repertoires in COVID-19. Sequencing used immunoSEQ multiplex PCR; TCRdb keeps in-frame clones, though not all of them. The sample lists some 120,000 clones, about 85% occurring once. Sequenced material: peripheral blood. Receptors originate from a man in his 70s with acute or convalescent COVID-19.

This chain connects TRBV5-1 to TRBJ2-1, with a weak D call TRBD2 (6 bases). This CDR3 comprises 16 residues. CDR1 is SGHRS, CDR2 YFSETQ, per germline. V lost 0 bases to trimming and J lost 7 bases, with 17 bases between them. This chain's CDR3 is CASSLDAGRPENEQFF. The CDR3 nucleotides are TGCGCCAGCAGCTTGGACGCAGGGAGGCCGGAAAATGAGCAGTTCTTC.

V gene TRBV11-2 combines with J gene TRBJ1-4, with TRBD1 as a possible D gene (5 bases). This CDR3 contains 18 residues. V lost 2 bases to trimming and J lost 0 bases, with 16 bases between them. In germline, CDR1 is SGHAT, CDR2 FQNNGV. CDR3 residues: CASSLKGPGVTTNEKLFF. The DNA for the CDR3 is TGTGCCAGCAGCTTAAAAGGCCCGGGGGTTACAACTAATGAAAAACTGTTTTTT.

This chain uses TRBV4-2 with TRBJ2-5, with 7 nucleotides matching TRBD2. The germline CDR1 and CDR2 sequences are LGHNA and YNFKEQ. V lost 1 base, J lost 4 bases, and 3 bases stayed unmatched. The CDR3 extends over 14 amino acids. As DNA, the CDR3 is TGTGCCAGCAGCCAAGGGGCTAGCGGAGAGACCCAGTACTTC. Amino acids: CASSQGASGETQYF.